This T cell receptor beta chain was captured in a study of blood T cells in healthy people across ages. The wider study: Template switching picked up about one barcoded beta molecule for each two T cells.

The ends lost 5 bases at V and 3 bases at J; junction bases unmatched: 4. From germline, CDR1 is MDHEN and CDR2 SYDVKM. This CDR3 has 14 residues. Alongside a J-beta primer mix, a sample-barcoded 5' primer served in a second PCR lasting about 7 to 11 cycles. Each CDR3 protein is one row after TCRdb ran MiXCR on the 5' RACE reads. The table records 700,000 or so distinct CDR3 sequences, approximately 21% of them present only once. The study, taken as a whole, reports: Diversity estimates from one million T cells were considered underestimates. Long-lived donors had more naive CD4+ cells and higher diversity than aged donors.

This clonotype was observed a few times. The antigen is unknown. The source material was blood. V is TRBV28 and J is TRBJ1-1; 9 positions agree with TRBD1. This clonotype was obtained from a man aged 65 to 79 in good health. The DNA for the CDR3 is TGTGCCAGCAGTACAGGGGGCTTCGACACTGAAGCTTTCTTT. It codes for CASSTGGFDTEAFF. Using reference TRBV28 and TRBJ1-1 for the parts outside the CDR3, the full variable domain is DVKVTQSSRYLVKRTGEKVFLECVQDMDHENMFWYRQDPGLGLRLIYFSYDVKMKEKGDIPEGYSVSREKKERFSLILESASTNQTSMYLCASSTGGFDTEAFFGQGTRLTVV.